This T cell receptor beta chain was sequenced for a study of cytomegalovirus exposure and HLA in healthy donors. A multiplex PCR was run with 60 Vbeta primers and 13 Jbeta primers. Only in-frame clones appear in the TCRdb table, and some are missing; sequencing was by immunoSEQ multiplex PCR. The table includes 150,000 to 200,000 clones, 79% detected once. Turning to this clone: The target antigen is unknown.

Germline V CDR1 and CDR2: SNHLY, FYNNEI. The CDR3 is 13 residues long. Unmatched junction bases numbered 5, after V lost 4 bases and J lost 7 bases. Overall study results and limits: Within a later analysis, the majority of CMV-associated TCR beta chains appeared HLA-restricted.

Healthy bone marrow donors made up the donors. The chain links TRBV2 to TRBJ2-7; 9 nucleotides line up with TRBD2. The receptor comes from a woman between 45 and 60 years old in good health and CMV-seronegative. Sequencing used PBMCs. CDR3 loop: CASSVRLAVEQYF. The CDR3 DNA is TGTGCCAGCAGTGTTCGACTAGCGGTGGAGCAGTACTTC.